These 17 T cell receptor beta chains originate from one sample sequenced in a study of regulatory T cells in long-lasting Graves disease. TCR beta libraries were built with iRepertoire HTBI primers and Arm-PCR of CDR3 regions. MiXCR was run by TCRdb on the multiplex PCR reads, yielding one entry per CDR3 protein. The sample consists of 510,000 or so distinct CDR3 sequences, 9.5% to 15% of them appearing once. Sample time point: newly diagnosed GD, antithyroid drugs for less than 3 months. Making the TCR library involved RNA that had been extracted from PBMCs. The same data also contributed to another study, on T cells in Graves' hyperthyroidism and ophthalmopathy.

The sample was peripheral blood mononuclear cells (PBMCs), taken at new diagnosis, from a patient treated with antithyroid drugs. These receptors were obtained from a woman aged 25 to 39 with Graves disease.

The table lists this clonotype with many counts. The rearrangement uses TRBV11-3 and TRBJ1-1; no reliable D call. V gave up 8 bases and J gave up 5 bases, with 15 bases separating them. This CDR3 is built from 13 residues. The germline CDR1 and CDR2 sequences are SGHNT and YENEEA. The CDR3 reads CASHGLPSTEAFF. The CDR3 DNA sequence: TGTGCCAGCCACGGGCTTCCTTCAACTGAAGCTTTCTTT.

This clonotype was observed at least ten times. In DNA form, the CDR3 reads TGTGCCAGCAGCTCGGGACGGACTACCTACGAGCAGTACTTC. Its translation is CASSSGRTTYEQYF. The J gene is TRBJ2-7, the V gene TRBV11-2; D is possibly TRBD2 (6 bases). The CDR3 runs to 14 residues. Per germline, CDR1 SGHAT and CDR2 FQNNGV. Trimming shortened V by 4 bases and J by 2 bases, and 12 bases separated the two germline ends.

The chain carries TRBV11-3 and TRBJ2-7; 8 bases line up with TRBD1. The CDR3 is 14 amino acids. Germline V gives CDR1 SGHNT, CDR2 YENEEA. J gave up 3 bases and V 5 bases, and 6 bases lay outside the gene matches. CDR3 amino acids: CASSVEQGVYEQYF. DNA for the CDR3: TGTGCCAGCAGCGTCGAACAGGGGGTCTACGAGCAGTACTTC.

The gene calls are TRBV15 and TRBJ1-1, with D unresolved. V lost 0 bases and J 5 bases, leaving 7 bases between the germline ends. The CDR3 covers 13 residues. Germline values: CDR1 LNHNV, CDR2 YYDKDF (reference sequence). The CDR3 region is CATSRDLGTEAFF. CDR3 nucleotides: TGTGCCACCAGCAGAGATTTAGGGACTGAAGCTTTCTTT.

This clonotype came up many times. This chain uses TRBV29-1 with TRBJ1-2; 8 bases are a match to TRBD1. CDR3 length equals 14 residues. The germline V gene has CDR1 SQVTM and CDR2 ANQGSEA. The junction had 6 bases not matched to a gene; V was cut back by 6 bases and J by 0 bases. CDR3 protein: CSVTRGQTNYGYTF. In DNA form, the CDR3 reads TGCAGCGTAACCAGGGGGCAAACTAACTATGGCTACACCTTC.

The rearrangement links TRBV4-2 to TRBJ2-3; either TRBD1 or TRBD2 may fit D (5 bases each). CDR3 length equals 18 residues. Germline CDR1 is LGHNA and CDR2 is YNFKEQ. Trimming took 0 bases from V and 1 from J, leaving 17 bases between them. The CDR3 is CASSQDGTGTGRTDTQYF. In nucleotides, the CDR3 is TGTGCCAGCAGCCAAGACGGGACCGGGACCGGACGCACAGATACGCAGTATTTT.

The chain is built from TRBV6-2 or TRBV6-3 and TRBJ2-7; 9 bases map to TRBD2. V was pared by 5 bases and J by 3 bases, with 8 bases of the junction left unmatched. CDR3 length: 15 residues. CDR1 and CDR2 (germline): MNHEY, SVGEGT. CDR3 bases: TGTGCCAGCAGTGAATTGGCTAGCGGGAACTACGAGCAGTACTTC. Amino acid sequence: CASSELASGNYEQYF.

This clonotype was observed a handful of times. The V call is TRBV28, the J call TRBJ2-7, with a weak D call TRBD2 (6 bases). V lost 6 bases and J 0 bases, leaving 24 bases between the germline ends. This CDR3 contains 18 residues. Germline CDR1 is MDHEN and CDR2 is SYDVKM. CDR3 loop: CASSAPGGDTRSSYEQYF. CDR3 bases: TGTGCCAGCAGCGCGCCTGGCGGGGATACTCGAAGCTCCTACGAGCAGTACTTC. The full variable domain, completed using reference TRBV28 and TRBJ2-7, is DVKVTQSSRYLVKRTGEKVFLECVQDMDHENMFWYRQDPGLGLRLIYFSYDVKMKEKGDIPEGYSVSREKKERFSLILESASTNQTSMYLCASSAPGGDTRSSYEQYFGPGTRLTVT.

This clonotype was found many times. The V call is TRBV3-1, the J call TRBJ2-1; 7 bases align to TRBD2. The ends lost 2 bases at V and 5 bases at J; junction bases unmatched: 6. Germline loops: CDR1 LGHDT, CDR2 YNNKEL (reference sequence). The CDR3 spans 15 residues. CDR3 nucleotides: TGTGCCAGCAGCCAAAGGGCTAGCGGACACAATGAGCAGTTCTTC. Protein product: CASSQRASGHNEQFF.

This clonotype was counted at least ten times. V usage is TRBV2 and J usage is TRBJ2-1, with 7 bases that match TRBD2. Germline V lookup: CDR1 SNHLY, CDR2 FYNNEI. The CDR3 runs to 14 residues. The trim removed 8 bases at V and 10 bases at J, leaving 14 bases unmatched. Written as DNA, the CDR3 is TGTGCCAGCCGACCGACTAGCCAAAAGGGGGAGCAGTTCTTC. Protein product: CASRPTSQKGEQFF.

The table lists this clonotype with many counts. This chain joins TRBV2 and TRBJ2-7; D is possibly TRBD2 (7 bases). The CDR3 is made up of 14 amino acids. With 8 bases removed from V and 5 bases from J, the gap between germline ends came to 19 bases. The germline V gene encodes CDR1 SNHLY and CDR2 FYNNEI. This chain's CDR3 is CASAGGASRNEQYF. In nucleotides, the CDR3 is TGTGCCAGCGCTGGGGGGGCCTCCCGAAACGAGCAGTACTTC.

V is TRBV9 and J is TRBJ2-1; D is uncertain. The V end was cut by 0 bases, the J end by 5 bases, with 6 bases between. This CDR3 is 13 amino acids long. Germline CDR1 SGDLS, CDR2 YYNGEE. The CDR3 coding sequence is TGTGCCAGCAGCGTAGGCAGAAACAATGAGCAGTTCTTC. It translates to CASSVGRNNEQFF.

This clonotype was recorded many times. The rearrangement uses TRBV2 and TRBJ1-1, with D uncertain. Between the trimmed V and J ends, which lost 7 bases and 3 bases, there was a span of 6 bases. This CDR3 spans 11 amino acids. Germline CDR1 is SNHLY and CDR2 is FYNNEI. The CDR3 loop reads CASNHDTEAFF. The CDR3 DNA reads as TGTGCCAGCAACCATGACACTGAAGCTTTCTTT.

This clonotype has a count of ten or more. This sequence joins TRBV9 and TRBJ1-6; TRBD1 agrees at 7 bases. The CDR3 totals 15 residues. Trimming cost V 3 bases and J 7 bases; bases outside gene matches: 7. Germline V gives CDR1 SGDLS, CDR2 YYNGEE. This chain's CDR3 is CASSAAGTENSPLHF. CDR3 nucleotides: TGTGCCAGCAGCGCAGCGGGGACAGAAAATTCACCCCTCCACTTT. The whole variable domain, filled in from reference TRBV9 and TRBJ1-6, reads DSGVTQTPKHLITATGQRVTLRCSPRSGDLSVYWYQQSLDQGLQFLIQYYNGEERAKGNILERFSAQQFPDLHSELNLSSLELGDSALYFCASSAAGTENSPLHFGNGTRLTVT.

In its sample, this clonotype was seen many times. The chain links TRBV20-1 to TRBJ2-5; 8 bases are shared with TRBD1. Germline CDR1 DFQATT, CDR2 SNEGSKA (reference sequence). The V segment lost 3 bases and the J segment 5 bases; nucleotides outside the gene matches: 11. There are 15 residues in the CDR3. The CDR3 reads CSASPQGAVMETQYF. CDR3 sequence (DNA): TGCAGTGCTAGTCCCCAGGGGGCGGTGATGGAGACCCAGTACTTC.

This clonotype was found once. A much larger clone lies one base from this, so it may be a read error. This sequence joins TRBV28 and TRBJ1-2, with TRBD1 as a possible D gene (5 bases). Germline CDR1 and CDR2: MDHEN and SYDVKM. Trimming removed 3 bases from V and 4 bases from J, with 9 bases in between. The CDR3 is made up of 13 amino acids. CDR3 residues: CASSFGHGYGYTF. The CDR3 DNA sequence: TGTGCCAGCAGTTTCGGACACGGCTATGGCTACACCTTC.

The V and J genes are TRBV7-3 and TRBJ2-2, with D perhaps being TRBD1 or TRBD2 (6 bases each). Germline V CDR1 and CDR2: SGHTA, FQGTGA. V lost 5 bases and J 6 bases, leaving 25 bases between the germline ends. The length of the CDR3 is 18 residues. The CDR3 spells CASSLTPTGTGGAGELFF. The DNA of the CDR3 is TGTGCCAGCAGCCTCACTCCAACCGGGACTGGGGGCGCCGGGGAGCTGTTTTTT.